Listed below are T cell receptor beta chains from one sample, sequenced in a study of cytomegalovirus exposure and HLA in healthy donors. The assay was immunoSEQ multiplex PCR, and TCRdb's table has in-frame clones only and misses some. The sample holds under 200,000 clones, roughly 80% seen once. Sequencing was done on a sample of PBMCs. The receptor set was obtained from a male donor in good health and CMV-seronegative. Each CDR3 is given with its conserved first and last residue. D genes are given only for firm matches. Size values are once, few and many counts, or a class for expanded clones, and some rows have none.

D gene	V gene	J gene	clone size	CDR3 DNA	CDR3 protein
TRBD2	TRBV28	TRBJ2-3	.	TGTGCCAGCAGACTGGGACTAGCGGGCGATACGCAGTATTTT	CASRLGLAGDTQYF
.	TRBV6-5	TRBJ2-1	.	TGTGCCAGCAGTTATGGTAGTAGGGGGTGGTTCTTC	CASSYGSRGWFF
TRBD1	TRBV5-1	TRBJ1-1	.	TGCGCCAGCAGCTTGGACAGGACAGGGGCGCACGCTGAAGCTTTCTTT	CASSLDRTGAHAEAFF
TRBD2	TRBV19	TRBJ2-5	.	TGTGCCAGTAGTATACAGCGGGGGGGCCTCTGGGGAGAGACCCAGTACTTC	CASSIQRGGLWGETQYF
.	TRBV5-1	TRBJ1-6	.	TGCGCCAGCAGAAAGGTAACAGCAGGAATGTCGAATTCACCCCTCCACTTT	CASRKVTAGMSNSPLHF
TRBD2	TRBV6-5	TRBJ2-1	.	TGTGCCAGCAGGAACGGACTAGCGGGAGGGGGTGAGCAGTTCTTC	CASRNGLAGGGEQFF
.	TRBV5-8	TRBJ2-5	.	TGTGCCAGCAGCTTGTGGACAGCCCAAGAGACCCAGTACTTC	CASSLWTAQETQYF
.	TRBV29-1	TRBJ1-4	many	TGCAGCGTTGGGACAGACATAGAAAAACTGTTTTTT	CSVGTDIEKLFF
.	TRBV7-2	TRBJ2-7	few	TGTGCCAGCAGCTTGGACTACAATTCCTACGAGCAGTACTTC	CASSLDYNSYEQYF
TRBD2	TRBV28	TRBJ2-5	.	TGTGCCAGCAGTTTAGGAGGACTAGCGGGAGCACGGACGGAGACCCAGTACTTC	CASSLGGLAGARTETQYF
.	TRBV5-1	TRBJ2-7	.	TGCGCCAGCAGCTTGTCACAGGGGGGGGCGGAGGCGCAGTACTTC	CASSLSQGGAEAQYF
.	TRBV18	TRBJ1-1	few	TGTGCCAGCTCACCGGGAGGTTCAGTGAACACTGAAGCTTTCTTT	CASSPGGSVNTEAFF
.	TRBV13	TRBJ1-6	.	TGTGCCAGCAGCTTAGGGGGACAAAATTCACCCCTCCACTTT	CASSLGGQNSPLHF
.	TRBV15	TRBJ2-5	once	TGTGCCACCAGCAGGCCCGGTGGGACCCAGTACTTC	CATSRPGGTQYF
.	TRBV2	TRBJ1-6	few	TGTGCCAGCAGCGAGGAGGGACCTTATAATTCACCCCTCCACTTT	CASSEEGPYNSPLHF
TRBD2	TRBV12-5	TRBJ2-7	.	TGTGCTAGTGGTTGGGGACTAGCGGGGGACGAGCAGTACTTC	CASGWGLAGDEQYF
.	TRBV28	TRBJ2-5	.	TGTGCCAGTGACGCTGGTAGTGGGGGGTTAGAGACCCAGTACTTC	CASDAGSGGLETQYF
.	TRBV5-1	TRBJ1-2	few	TGCGCCAGCAGCTTGGTATCAGGGGAATCCCAAGGCTACACCTTC	CASSLVSGESQGYTF
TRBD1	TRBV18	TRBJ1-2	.	TGTGCCAGCTCACCACCGACAGGGACGACGCATGGCTACACCTTC	CASSPPTGTTHGYTF
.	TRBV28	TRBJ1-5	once	TGTGCCAGCAGTTACCCAGGCGCGGGCGGTCAGCCCCAGCATTTT	CASSYPGAGGQPQHF
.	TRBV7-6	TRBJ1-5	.	TGTGCCAGCAGCTTTGGGGGGGGCCGTCGCAATCAGCCCCAGCATTTT	CASSFGGGRRNQPQHF
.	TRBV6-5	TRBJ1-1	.	TGTGCCAGCAGTCGGGACTCGGCTGAAGCTTTCTTT	CASSRDSAEAFF
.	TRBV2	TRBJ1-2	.	TGTGCCAGCAGTGAATGGATAAGGGGCTATGGCTACACCTTC	CASSEWIRGYGYTF
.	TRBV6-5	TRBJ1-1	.	TGTGCCAGCAGCTTACAACGGAACACTGAAGCTTTCTTT	CASSLQRNTEAFF
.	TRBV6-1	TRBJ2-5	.	TGTGCCAGCAGTGAGTCAGGGAAAGAGACCCAGTACTTC	CASSESGKETQYF